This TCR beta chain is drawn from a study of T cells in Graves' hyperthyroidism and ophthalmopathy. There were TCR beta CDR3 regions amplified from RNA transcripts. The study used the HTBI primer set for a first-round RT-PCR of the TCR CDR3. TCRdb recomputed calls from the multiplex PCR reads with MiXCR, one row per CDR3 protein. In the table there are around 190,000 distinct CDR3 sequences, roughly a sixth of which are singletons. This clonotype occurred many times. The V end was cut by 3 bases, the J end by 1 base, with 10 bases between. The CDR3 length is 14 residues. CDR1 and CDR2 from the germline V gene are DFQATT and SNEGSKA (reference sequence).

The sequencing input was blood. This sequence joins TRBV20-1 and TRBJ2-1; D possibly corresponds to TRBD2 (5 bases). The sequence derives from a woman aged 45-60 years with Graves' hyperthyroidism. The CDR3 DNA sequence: TGCAGTGCTAGGAGCGGCCTTTCCTACAATGAGCAGTTCTTC. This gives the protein CSARSGLSYNEQFF.